These 16 T cell receptor beta chains were sequenced from one sample in a study of T cell changes during pregnancy in multiple sclerosis. Measured with immunoSEQ multiplex PCR; TCRdb has only the in-frame clones, and not every one. Of 99,000 or so clones listed, 80% to 95% were seen once; the top ten hold almost 1%. The sequenced sample was peripheral blood, obtained after pregnancy. These receptors were collected from a female donor with multiple sclerosis, enrolled in a pregnancy study.

This clone was found once. The chain combines TRBV4-1 with TRBJ2-7, with 10 bases that match TRBD1. The CDR3 loop spans 15 amino acids. Trimming removed 1 base from V and 6 bases from J; junction bases left unmatched: 6. From germline, CDR1 is MGHRA and CDR2 YSYEKL. CDR3 sequence reads: CASSQVGTGELEQYF. The DNA for the CDR3 is TGCGCCAGCAGCCAAGTAGGGACAGGGGAACTCGAGCAGTACTTC.

The table lists this clone with a count of one. The rearrangement uses TRBV5-4 and TRBJ2-7; the match to TRBD1 covers 8 bases. V shed 4 bases and J 6 bases; nucleotides not matched to a gene: 6. CDR3 length: 13 residues. The germline V gene has CDR1 SGHNT and CDR2 YYREEE (reference sequence). CDR3 residues: CASSPTGVGEQYF. The CDR3 DNA reads as TGTGCCAGCAGCCCGACAGGGGTTGGCGAGCAGTACTTC. Full variable domain (outside the CDR3, taken from reference TRBV5-4 and TRBJ2-7): ETGVTQSPTHLIKTRGQQVTLRCSSQSGHNTVSWYQQALGQGPQFIFQYYREEENGRGNFPPRFSGLQFPNYSSELNVNALELDDSALYLCASSPTGVGEQYFGPGTRLTVT.

The chain has TRBV7-9 and TRBJ1-2; D not resolved. V lost 6 bases, J lost 4 bases, and 15 bases lay in between. Germline CDR1 SEHNR, CDR2 FQNEAQ (reference sequence). This CDR3 contains 14 residues. CDR3 amino acids: CASSREQNSYGYTF. The CDR3 DNA is TGTGCCAGCAGTCGAGAACAGAACTCCTATGGCTACACCTTC.

The chain combines TRBV7-8 with TRBJ1-1, with D possibly being TRBD1 (6 bases). The CDR3 totals 14 residues. The germline V gene encodes CDR1 SGHVS and CDR2 FQNEAQ. V gave up 7 bases and J gave up 0 bases, with 12 bases separating them. CDR3 residues: CASKTGAMNTEAFF. The CDR3 bases are TGTGCCAGCAAGACAGGAGCCATGAACACTGAAGCTTTCTTT. Full variable domain (remainder filled in from reference TRBV7-8 and TRBJ1-1): GAGVSQSPRYKVAKRGQDVALRCDPISGHVSLFWYQQALGQGPEFLTYFQNEAQLDKSGLPSDRFFAERPEGSVSTLKIQRTQQEDSAVYLCASKTGAMNTEAFFGQGTRLTVV.

This chain links TRBV7-7 with TRBJ2-5; TRBD2 matches at 14 bases. The CDR3 is 18 residues long. Germline CDR1 is SSHAT and CDR2 is FNYEAQ (reference sequence). J lost 1 base, V lost 5 bases, and 9 bases had no gene match. CDR3 in DNA: TGTGCCAGCAGCCCAGGACTAGCGGGAGGCGGGCGCCAAGAGACCCAGTACTTC. This encodes CASSPGLAGGGRQETQYF.

The chain employs TRBV2 and TRBJ2-3; D is perhaps TRBD2 (7 bases). V lost 8 bases and J 8 bases, leaving 26 bases between the germline ends. Germline CDR1 is SNHLY and CDR2 is FYNNEI. The length of the CDR3 is 16 residues. The CDR3 DNA reads TGTGCCAGCGGGGGCGGAGTGCTAGCGGAGGTTGGTACGCAGTATTTT. This sequence encodes CASGGGVLAEVGTQYF.

The rearrangement joins TRBV28 to TRBJ1-3; D call uncertain. The CDR3 is 13 amino acids. CDR1 MDHEN and CDR2 SYDVKM come from the germline V gene. CDR3 protein: CAYQANSGNTIYF. DNA of the CDR3: TGTGCTTATCAGGCTAATTCTGGAAACACCATATATTTT.

The J gene is TRBJ2-7, the V gene TRBV4-1; 9 nucleotides match TRBD1. Germline values: CDR1 MGHRA, CDR2 YSYEKL. J was trimmed by 0 bases and V by 3 bases; bases with no gene match: 9. The CDR3 has 17 amino acids. DNA for the CDR3: TGCGCCAGCAGCCAGGCCTACAGGGGGCATTACTCCTACGAGCAGTACTTC. It translates to CASSQAYRGHYSYEQYF.

The rearrangement uses TRBV5-1 and TRBJ2-2, with 9 bases lining up with TRBD2. Germline CDR1 and CDR2: SGHRS and YFSETQ. This CDR3 spans 16 amino acids. With 4 bases clipped from V and 3 bases from J, the junction kept 7 bases outside the gene matches. CDR3 sequence (DNA): TGCGCCAGCAGCCTTCGGGTAGCGGGGGACACCGGGGAGCTGTTTTTT. It codes for CASSLRVAGDTGELFF.

The V call is TRBV5-1, the J call TRBJ1-1; TRBD1 matches at 7 bases. Looked up from germline, CDR1 is SGHRS and CDR2 is YFSETQ. The CDR3 contains 16 residues. Germline trimming cut 1 base from V and 0 bases from J; bases unmatched to any gene: 6. The DNA of the CDR3 is TGCGCCAGCAGCTTGTTAGCAGGGGGGATGAACACTGAAGCTTTCTTT. Protein sequence: CASSLLAGGMNTEAFF.

DNA for the CDR3: TGCGCCAGCAGGGGACAGGTTAACACCGGGGAGCTGTTTTTT. Its translation is CASRGQVNTGELFF. This chain links TRBV5-1 with TRBJ2-2; 8 bases map to TRBD1. The CDR3 consists of 14 residues. The V segment lost 5 bases and the J segment 2 bases; nucleotides outside the gene matches: 2. From germline, CDR1 is SGHRS and CDR2 YFSETQ.

The chain combines TRBV5-6 with TRBJ2-1; maybe TRBD1 (6 bases). V was trimmed by 4 bases and J by 9 bases, leaving 17 bases between them. This CDR3 is built from 14 residues. Per germline, CDR1 SGHDT and CDR2 YYEEEE. The CDR3 sequence is CASSRDTGIGEQFF. The CDR3 DNA follows: TGTGCCAGCAGCCGAGACACAGGGATCGGTGAGCAGTTCTTC.

This chain uses TRBV5-1 with TRBJ2-3, with a possible D match to TRBD1 (6 bases). The CDR3 contains 14 residues. Germline V lookup: CDR1 SGHRS, CDR2 YFSETQ. V lost 4 bases to trimming and J lost 1 base, with 10 bases between them. Written as DNA, the CDR3 is TGCGCCAGCAGCGAAAGACAGGGCACAGATACGCAGTATTTT. This gives the protein CASSERQGTDTQYF.

The rearrangement uses TRBV6-1 and TRBJ1-4; D perhaps matches TRBD1 (6 bases). The CDR3 sequence is 14 residues long. V lost 6 bases and J lost 3, with 11 bases in between. Germline CDR1 reads MNHNS; CDR2 reads SASEGT. The chain's CDR3 is CASSGQPSNEKLFF. As DNA, the CDR3 is TGTGCCAGCAGCGGACAGCCTTCTAATGAAAAACTGTTTTTT.

Only a few counts were recorded for this clone. The chain carries TRBV18 and TRBJ1-1; D ambiguous. Germline V gene lookup returns CDR1 KGHSH and CDR2 LQKENI. The length of the CDR3 is 13 residues. V dropped 3 bases and J dropped 6 bases, with 11 bases sitting between them. CDR3 sequence (DNA): TGTGCCAGCTCACCTATGGGAGCGGCTGAAGCTTTCTTT. Translated, it gives CASSPMGAAEAFF. The whole variable domain, remainder taken from reference TRBV18 and TRBJ1-1, is NAGVMQNPRHLVRRRGQEARLRCSPMKGHSHVYWYRQLPEEGLKFMVYLQKENIIDESGMPKERFSAEFPKEGPSILRIQQVVRGDSAAYFCASSPMGAAEAFFGQGTRLTVV.

The V call is TRBV7-6, the J call TRBJ2-3; 7 positions match TRBD2. The germline gives CDR1 SGHVS, CDR2 FNYEAQ. The CDR3 loop spans 15 amino acids. Trimming cost V 5 bases and J 5 bases; bases outside gene matches: 10. In nucleotides, the CDR3 is TGTGCCAGCAGCAAACGGGAGGTACGGGGAGATACGCAGTATTTT. Translated: CASSKREVRGDTQYF.